The clone carrying this T cell receptor (beta chain) appeared once. Its antigen is currently unknown. This entry belongs to a study of shared clonotypes between healthy human individuals. Study observations and caveats: Clonotype sharing across donors was expected to vary with sequencing depth.

Per the germline V gene, CDR1 is SGHTA and CDR2 is FQGNSA. V shed 0 bases and J shed 5 bases, with 17 bases lying between them. The CDR3 loop spans 16 amino acids. The assay was immunoSEQ multiplex PCR, and TCRdb's table has in-frame clones only and misses some. Of about 2.4 million clones in the sample, approximately 93% were seen once. Sequencing was done on a sample of naive CD4+ T cells from PBMCs. Subset defined: CD45RA+ positively selected. The rearrangement joins TRBV7-2 to TRBJ2-7, with D unresolved. This sequence originates from a man aged 18 to 30 in good health. Some clones in this sample may be carry-over from other donors' samples. DNA for the CDR3: TGTGCCAGCAGCTTAGCGCCGGCTATGTCGGCGAACGAGCAGTACTTC. It translates to CASSLAPAMSANEQYF.